Below are 25 T cell receptor beta chains sequenced from a single sample in a study of T cell responses to AZD1222 COVID-19 vaccine. Profiling relied on immunoSEQ multiplex PCR, and the TCRdb table lists in-frame clones only, not all of them. This sample has some 100,000 clones, with around 87% found just once. The sample in question was peripheral blood, obtained 28 days after the second AZD1222 dose. These receptors were collected from an adult who received the AZD1222 COVID-19 vaccine.

The chain uses TRBV6-1 and TRBJ2-3, with unresolved D. CDR1 is MNHNS and CDR2 is SASEGT in the germline V gene. There are 17 residues in the CDR3. V lost 3 bases, J lost 2 bases, and 18 bases lay in between. The CDR3 sequence is CASSEPPGGGITDTQYF. As DNA, the CDR3 is TGTGCCAGCAGTGAGCCCCCGGGTGGCGGAATCACAGATACGCAGTATTTT.

The gene calls are TRBV6-5 and TRBJ1-5; possibly TRBD1 for D (6 bases). Germline-derived CDR1 and CDR2 are MNHEY and SVGAGI. CDR3 length equals 14 residues. V lost 2 bases and J 6 bases, leaving 11 bases between the germline ends. The DNA of the CDR3 is TGTGCCAGCAGTTACAAGGGGGTCGGTCAGCCCCAGCATTTT. Translating gives CASSYKGVGQPQHF.

The CDR3 sequence is CASSGTLNTGELFF. In DNA form, the CDR3 reads TGTGCCAGCAGCGGGACTTTGAACACCGGGGAGCTGTTTTTT. The rearrangement links TRBV9 to TRBJ2-2; TRBD2 might be the D (5 bases). Germline lookup yields CDR1 SGDLS and CDR2 YYNGEE. This CDR3 contains 14 residues. Trimming removed 3 bases at V and 1 base at J, with 7 bases between. Full variable domain (remainder filled in from reference TRBV9 and TRBJ2-2): DSGVTQTPKHLITATGQRVTLRCSPRSGDLSVYWYQQSLDQGLQFLIQYYNGEERAKGNILERFSAQQFPDLHSELNLSSLELGDSALYFCASSGTLNTGELFFGEGSRLTVL.

This clone is a singleton in its sample. The V and J genes are TRBV4-3 and TRBJ1-5; no reliable D call. CDR3 length equals 13 residues. The V gene's germline CDR1 is LGHNA and CDR2 YSLEER. V was clipped by 1 base and J by 6 bases, with 7 bases between them. The chain's CDR3 is CASSQVIGQPQHF. The CDR3 DNA reads as TGCGCCAGCAGCCAAGTTATAGGTCAGCCCCAGCATTTT.

The V and J genes are TRBV9 and TRBJ2-7; 8 bases are a match to TRBD1. CDR1 and CDR2 (germline): SGDLS, YYNGEE. The V gene end was trimmed by 4 bases and the J gene end by 7 bases; junction bases not matched to a gene: 16. This CDR3 comprises 16 residues. This CDR3 is CASSPSGGRGLWEQYF. The CDR3 DNA reads TGTGCCAGCAGCCCCTCTGGAGGCAGGGGGCTCTGGGAGCAGTACTTC.

The chain joins TRBV10-3 to TRBJ1-5, with D uncertain. The CDR3 has 12 residues. V was pared by 3 bases and J by 6 bases, with 6 bases between. CDR1 and CDR2 (germline): ENHRY, SYGVKD. CDR3 in amino acids: CAISDLGQPQHF. CDR3 in DNA: TGTGCCATCAGTGACTTAGGTCAGCCCCAGCATTTT.

This rearrangement joins TRBV7-2 to TRBJ1-1, with D unclear. V was shortened by 4 bases and J by 3 bases, with 15 bases between the two germline ends. This CDR3 spans 15 amino acids. The germline CDR1 and CDR2 sequences are SGHTA and FQGNSA. This CDR3 is CASSSPFSGDTEAFF. In DNA form, the CDR3 reads TGTGCCAGCAGCTCCCCCTTTTCAGGAGACACTGAAGCTTTCTTT.

J is TRBJ2-1 and V is TRBV23-1, with a possible D match to TRBD1 (6 bases). TRBV23-1 belongs to the ORF category, with a function that is uncertain. The CDR3 length is 16 residues. V dropped 6 bases and J dropped 4 bases, with 19 bases sitting between them. CDR3 amino acids: CASSLPVRDNYNEQFF. For the CDR3, the DNA is TGCGCCAGCAGCCTTCCCGTCCGGGACAATTACAATGAGCAGTTCTTC.

The sample holds a few counts of this clone. This chain connects TRBV5-6 to TRBJ2-7, with no clear D. The CDR3 has 15 amino acids. Germline lookup yields CDR1 SGHDT and CDR2 YYEEEE. V lost 7 bases, J lost 0 bases, and 17 bases lay in between. CDR3 region: CASGLRLSLSYEQYF. CDR3 coding DNA: TGTGCCAGCGGGCTAAGACTCTCACTCTCCTACGAGCAGTACTTC.

This chain connects TRBV27 to TRBJ1-6, with TRBD1 as a possible D gene (5 bases). The CDR3 has 9 residues. Germline V gives CDR1 MNHEY, CDR2 SMNVEV (reference sequence). Trimming removed 11 bases at V and 10 bases at J, with 6 bases between. The CDR3 coding sequence is TGTGCCGCAGGGTCACCCCTCCACTTT. Its translation is CAAGSPLHF.

The chain carries TRBV24-1 and TRBJ2-3; D gene ambiguous. CDR1 and CDR2 from the germline V gene are KGHDR and SFDVKD. This CDR3 spans 14 amino acids. Trimming left V 1 base short and J 2 bases short, with 6 bases between. CDR3 amino acids: CATSDFPSTDTQYF. In DNA form, the CDR3 reads TGTGCCACCAGTGATTTCCCTTCCACAGATACGCAGTATTTT.

V usage is TRBV2 and J usage is TRBJ1-1, with D tentatively TRBD1 (5 bases). V was shortened by 5 bases and J by 1 base, with 14 bases between the two germline ends. CDR3 size: 15 residues. Germline CDR1 is SNHLY and CDR2 is FYNNEI. In DNA, the CDR3 is TGTGCCAGCAGTCCCTCAGGGAGAGGGAACACTGAAGCTTTCTTT. This translates into CASSPSGRGNTEAFF.

Worth noting for this clone: This CDR3 is also generated by other DNA sequences in the sample. The rearrangement uses TRBV5-6 and TRBJ1-2; D not resolved. There are 11 residues in the CDR3. Germline CDR1 reads SGHDT; CDR2 reads YYEEEE. V lost 3 bases, J lost 5 bases, and 5 bases lay in between. The CDR3 here is CASSSNYGYTF. CDR3 nucleotides: TGTGCCAGCAGCTCGAATTATGGCTACACCTTC.

V usage is TRBV28 and J usage is TRBJ2-3, with D possibly TRBD1 on 5 matching bases. Germline assignment: CDR1 MDHEN and CDR2 SYDVKM. This CDR3 has 14 amino acids. Between the trimmed V and J ends, which lost 7 bases and 6 bases, there was a span of 17 bases. This chain's CDR3 is CASIASDKGDTQYF. CDR3 DNA: TGTGCCAGCATCGCGTCTGACAAGGGGGATACGCAGTATTTT.

This clone was counted a few times. J is TRBJ2-5 and V is TRBV4-3; TRBD1 agrees at 7 bases. The CDR3 is 16 residues long. Germline V CDR1 and CDR2: LGHNA, YSLEER. The V segment lost 0 bases and the J segment 4 bases; nucleotides outside the gene matches: 8. CDR3 sequence: CASSQDLDRVGETQYF. The CDR3 nucleotides read TGCGCCAGCAGCCAAGATCTAGACAGGGTAGGAGAGACCCAGTACTTC.

The CDR3 nucleotides read TGTGCCAGCACTGGGGGCGGTTTCAGCGAGACCCAGTACTTC. Translating it yields CASTGGGFSETQYF. The chain has TRBV6-6 and TRBJ2-5, with D possibly being TRBD1 (6 bases). V gave up 7 bases and J gave up 5 bases, with 17 bases separating them. CDR3 length: 14 amino acids. Germline CDR1 MNHNY, CDR2 SVGAGI (reference sequence).

The J gene is TRBJ2-7, the V gene TRBV15, with TRBD1 as a possible D gene (6 bases). This CDR3 contains 13 residues. The germline V gene encodes CDR1 LNHNV and CDR2 YYDKDF (reference sequence). The V gene lost 8 bases and the J gene lost 0 bases, with 11 bases spanning the gap. CDR3 DNA sequence: TGTGCCACCGAGGGGGTTGGCTCCTACGAGCAGTACTTC. This codes for CATEGVGSYEQYF.

The chain combines TRBV7-9 with TRBJ1-1; 9 nucleotides match TRBD1. Germline V gene sequence: CDR1 SEHNR, CDR2 FQNEAQ (reference sequence). CDR3 length: 15 amino acids. J gave up 5 bases and V 5 bases, and 9 bases lay outside the gene matches. Written as DNA, the CDR3 is TGTGCCAGCAGCAGCCAACAGGGGGCTGGAACTGAAGCTTTCTTT. Protein sequence: CASSSQQGAGTEAFF.

This sequence joins TRBV7-3 and TRBJ2-1; D remains ambiguous. Germline values: CDR1 SGHTA, CDR2 FQGTGA. V was cut by 0 bases and J by 6 bases, with 12 bases left in between. This CDR3 region has 15 residues. CDR3 nucleotide sequence: TGTGCCAGCAGCTTAACCCCAAGGGCGCTCAATGAGCAGTTCTTC. Translation: CASSLTPRALNEQFF.

The rearrangement uses TRBV5-6 and TRBJ2-1, with unresolved D. This CDR3 is built from 11 residues. CDR1 and CDR2 (germline): SGHDT, YYEEEE. The V and J ends lost 5 bases and 7 bases respectively, with 7 bases between them. CDR3 nucleotides: TGTGCCAGCAGTCTGAGAAATGAGCAGTTCTTC. The encoded protein is CASSLRNEQFF. Supplemented by reference TRBV5-6 and TRBJ2-1, the full variable domain reads DAGVTQSPTHLIKTRGQQVTLRCSPKSGHDTVSWYQQALGQGPQFIFQYYEEEERQRGNFPDRFSGHQFPNYSSELNVNALLLGDSALYLCASSLRNEQFFGPGTRLTVL.

This clone was detected only a few times. The rearrangement joins TRBV2 to TRBJ2-3, with 13 bases fitting TRBD2. The V segment lost 11 bases and the J segment 3 bases; nucleotides outside the gene matches: 8. Germline values: CDR1 SNHLY, CDR2 FYNNEI. CDR3 length: 15 amino acids. CDR3 in amino acids: CASSTGLAGTDTQYF. CDR3 DNA: TGTGCCTCAAGTACGGGACTAGCGGGGACAGATACGCAGTATTTT. The full variable domain, its missing parts supplied by reference TRBV2 and TRBJ2-3, is EPEVTQTPSHQVTQMGQEVILRCVPISNHLYFYWYRQILGQKVEFLVSFYNNEISEKSEIFDDQFSVERPDGSNFTLKIRSTKLEDSAMYFCASSTGLAGTDTQYFGPGTRLTVL.

The table lists this clone with a count of one. The chain combines TRBV24-1 with TRBJ2-7, with D maybe TRBD2 (6 bases). The V end lost 5 bases, the J end lost 5 bases, and 15 bases lay between the germline ends. This CDR3 region has 14 residues. Germline V gene lookup returns CDR1 KGHDR and CDR2 SFDVKD. The CDR3 coding sequence is TGTGCCACCAGTGCCGGGACTTCCTTGGACGAGCAGTACTTC. Translated, it gives CATSAGTSLDEQYF.

The genes are TRBV7-3 and TRBJ1-1, with a tentative D call TRBD1 (6 bases). Per germline, CDR1 SGHTA and CDR2 FQGTGA. The CDR3 is 12 amino acids. The germline V and J ends were trimmed by 5 bases and 11 bases, with 15 bases remaining between them. For the CDR3, the DNA is TGTGCCAGCAGCCAGGAAGGGGGAACTGCTTTCTTT. It translates to CASSQEGGTAFF.

The rearrangement links TRBV24-1 to TRBJ1-5; D is ambiguous. The CDR3 length is 14 residues. Trimming removed 9 bases at V and 0 bases at J, with 11 bases between. From germline, CDR1 is KGHDR and CDR2 SFDVKD. The CDR3 DNA is TGTGCCACCGTCCAACTTTATAGCAATCAGCCCCAGCATTTT. This sequence encodes CATVQLYSNQPQHF.

J is TRBJ2-2 and V is TRBV7-3; D is undetermined. The CDR3 sequence is 15 residues long. With 3 bases removed from V and 0 bases from J, the gap between germline ends came to 8 bases. Looked up from germline, CDR1 is SGHTA and CDR2 is FQGTGA. DNA of the CDR3: TGTGCCAGCAGCTTGGGAATTTCGAACACCGGGGAGCTGTTTTTT. It is translated as CASSLGISNTGELFF.